This T cell receptor beta chain was observed in a study of spatial heterogeneity in lung cancer. As to time point: sample taken at primary tumor resection. MiXCR, applied by TCRdb to the 5' RACE reads, yields one record per CDR3 protein. The sample includes around 13,000 distinct CDR3 sequences, just over 5% of them seen just once. Findings of the study overall: It was found that expanded intratumoral alpha and beta TCR counts tracked tumor mutation counts.

In its sample, this clonotype was seen many times. Its matching antigen is unknown. This beta chain is a stray sequence in a library constructed for alpha chains; its clone size is not meaningful. This CDR3 is 15 amino acids long. The germline gives CDR1 SGHRS, CDR2 YFSETQ. Deletions cut 4 bases from V and 1 base from J, with 9 bases between. This clonotype originated in a male donor with early-stage non-small cell lung cancer. The rearrangement joins TRBV5-1 to TRBJ1-6; possible D gene TRBD1, 5 bases. The specimen comprised lung tumor tissue, sampled at surgery. CDR3 nucleotides: TGCGCCAGCAGCGGGACGGTGTCCTATAATTCACCCCTCCACTTT. Its protein is CASSGTVSYNSPLHF.